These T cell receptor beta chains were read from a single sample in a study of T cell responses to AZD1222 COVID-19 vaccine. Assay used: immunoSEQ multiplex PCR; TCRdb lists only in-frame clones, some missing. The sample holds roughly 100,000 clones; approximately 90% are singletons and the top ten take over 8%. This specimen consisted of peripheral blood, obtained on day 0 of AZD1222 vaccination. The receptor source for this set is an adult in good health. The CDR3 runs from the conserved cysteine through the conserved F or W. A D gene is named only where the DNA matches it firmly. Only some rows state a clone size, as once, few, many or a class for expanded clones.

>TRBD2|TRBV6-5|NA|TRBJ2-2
CASDTSGRANGELFF
TGTGCCAGCGATACTAGCGGGAGGGCCAACGGGGAGCTGTTTTTT
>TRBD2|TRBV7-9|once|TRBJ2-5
CASSLSREGKRETQYF
TGTGCCAGCAGCTTATCGCGGGAGGGGAAGAGGGAGACCCAGTACTTC
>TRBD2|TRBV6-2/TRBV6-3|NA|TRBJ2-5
CASSYPSSGRETQYF
TGTGCCAGCAGTTACCCCTCAAGCGGGAGAGAGACCCAGTACTTC
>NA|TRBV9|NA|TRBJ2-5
CASSSGQQETQYF
TGTGCCAGCAGCAGCGGACAGCAAGAGACCCAGTACTTC
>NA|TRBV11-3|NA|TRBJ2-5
CASSLGTPGQFQETQYF
TGTGCCAGCAGCTTAGGGACCCCGGGACAATTCCAAGAGACCCAGTACTTC
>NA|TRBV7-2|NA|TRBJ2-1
CASSPWTINNEQFF
TGTGCCAGCAGCCCCTGGACTATAAACAATGAGCAGTTCTTC
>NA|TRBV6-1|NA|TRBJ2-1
CASSEAHHSYNEQFF
TGTGCCAGCAGTGAAGCGCACCACTCCTACAATGAGCAGTTCTTC
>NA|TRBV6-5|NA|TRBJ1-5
CASEGSVYQPQHF
TGTGCCAGCGAGGGTTCGGTTTATCAGCCCCAGCATTTT
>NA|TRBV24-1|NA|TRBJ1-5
CATSDLGRNQPQHF
TGTGCCACCAGTGATTTGGGGCGAAATCAGCCCCAGCATTTT
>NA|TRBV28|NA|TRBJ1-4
CASSSDPGKLFF
TGTGCCAGCAGTTCGGACCCCGGAAAACTGTTTTTT
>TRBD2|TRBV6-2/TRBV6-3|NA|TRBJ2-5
CASSYSRGKGETQYF
TGTGCCAGCAGTTACTCGCGGGGGAAGGGTGAGACCCAGTACTTC
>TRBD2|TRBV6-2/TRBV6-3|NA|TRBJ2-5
CASSRTSGQETQYF
TGTGCCAGCAGCCGGACTAGCGGGCAAGAGACCCAGTACTTC
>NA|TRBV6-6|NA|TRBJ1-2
CASTRAGATYGYTF
TGTGCCAGCACCCGGGCCGGGGCCACTTATGGCTACACCTTC
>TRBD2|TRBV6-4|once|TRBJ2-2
CASSDGTSRSNTGELFF
TGTGCCAGCAGTGACGGGACTAGCCGATCGAACACCGGGGAGCTGTTTTTT
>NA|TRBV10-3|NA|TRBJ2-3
CAIISGVEADTQYF
TGTGCCATCATATCGGGAGTGGAGGCAGATACGCAGTATTTT
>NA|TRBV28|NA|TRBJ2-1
CASMVSSSYNEQFF
TGTGCCAGCATGGTCTCGAGCTCCTACAATGAGCAGTTCTTC
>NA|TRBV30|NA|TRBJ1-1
CACDLWGRGSEAFF
TGTGCCTGCGACTTGTGGGGGCGCGGGTCCGAAGCTTTCTTT
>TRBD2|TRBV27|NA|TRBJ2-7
CASSLKGGRGEQYF
TGTGCCAGCAGTTTAAAGGGCGGGAGGGGAGAGCAGTACTTC
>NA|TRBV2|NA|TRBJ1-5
CASSWGTSNQPQHF
TGTGCCAGCAGTTGGGGGACGAGCAATCAGCCCCAGCATTTT
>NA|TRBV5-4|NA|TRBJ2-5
CASSSANQETQYF
TGTGCCAGCAGCTCCGCTAACCAAGAGACCCAGTACTTC
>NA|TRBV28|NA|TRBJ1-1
CASSLTGLNTEAFF
TGTGCCAGCAGTTTAACGGGCTTGAACACTGAAGCTTTCTTT
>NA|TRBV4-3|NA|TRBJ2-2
CASSQVVGRDTGELFF
TGCGCCAGCAGCCAAGTTGTCGGCAGGGACACCGGGGAGCTGTTTTTT
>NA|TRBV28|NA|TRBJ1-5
CASSPGSQPQHF
TGTGCCAGCAGCCCAGGGAGCCAGCCCCAGCATTTT
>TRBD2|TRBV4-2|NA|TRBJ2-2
CASSQAGTSGRGELFF
TGTGCCAGCAGCCAGGCCGGGACTAGCGGGAGAGGGGAGCTGTTTTTT
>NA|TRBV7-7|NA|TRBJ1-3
CASSPGAGNTIYF
TGTGCTAGCAGTCCAGGGGCTGGAAACACCATATATTTT
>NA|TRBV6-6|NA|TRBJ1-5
CASSLDTSNQPQHF
TGTGCCAGCAGCCTGGACACTAGCAATCAGCCCCAGCATTTT
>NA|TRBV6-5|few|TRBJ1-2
CASSFSSDGYGYTF
TGTGCCAGCAGTTTTTCGTCGGACGGCTATGGCTACACCTTC
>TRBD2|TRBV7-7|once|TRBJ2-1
CASSQMATSGYNEQFF
TGTGCTAGCAGCCAAATGGCGACTAGCGGCTACAATGAGCAGTTCTTC
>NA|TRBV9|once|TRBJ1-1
CASSPPASHTEAFF
TGTGCCAGCAGCCCCCCGGCCAGCCACACTGAAGCTTTCTTT
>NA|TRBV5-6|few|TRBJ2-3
CASSMRGGGSGDTQYF
TGTGCCAGCAGCATGCGGGGAGGAGGGAGCGGAGATACGCAGTATTTT
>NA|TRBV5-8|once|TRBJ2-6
CASSFGGSSGANVLTF
TGTGCCAGCAGCTTCGGCGGAAGCTCTGGGGCCAACGTCCTGACTTTC
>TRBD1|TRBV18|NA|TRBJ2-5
CASSRNRGQETQYF
TGTGCCAGCTCACGCAACAGGGGGCAGGAGACCCAGTACTTC
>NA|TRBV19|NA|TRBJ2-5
CASSIAAGSLVSGRETQYF
TGTGCCAGTAGTATAGCCGCAGGGTCATTGGTGTCAGGACGGGAGACCCAGTACTTC
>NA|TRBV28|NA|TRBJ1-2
CASSLTGFYGYTF
TGTGCCAGCAGTCTCACGGGATTCTATGGCTACACCTTC
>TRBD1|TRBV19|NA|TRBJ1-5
CASRQGEVNNQPQHF
TGTGCCAGTAGACAGGGGGAGGTCAACAATCAGCCCCAGCATTTT
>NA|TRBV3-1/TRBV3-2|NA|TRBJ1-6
CASSQADSPLHF
TGTGCCAGCAGCCAGGCCGATTCACCCCTCCACTTT
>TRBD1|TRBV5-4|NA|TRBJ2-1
CASSLSGQGYNEQFF
TGTGCCAGCAGCTTGAGTGGACAGGGCTACAATGAGCAGTTCTTC